The rows below give T cell receptor beta chains drawn from one sample of a study of blood T cell repertoires in COVID-19. Sequencing was performed with immunoSEQ multiplex PCR; in TCRdb, only in-frame clones are kept and a portion is missing. This table has 95,000 to 120,000 clones, 80% to 90% appearing once. The sequenced sample consisted of peripheral blood. Every receptor here comes from a man aged 40-55 years with acute or convalescent COVID-19. Each CDR3 is given with its conserved first and last residue. Fields, in order: V gene, J gene, CDR3 length, CDR3 protein.

>TRBV19|TRBJ1-5|14
CASSIDSWNQPQHF
>TRBV3-1/TRBV3-2|TRBJ2-3|17
CASSQDERGSGTDTQYF
>TRBV24-1|TRBJ2-1|13
CATSSGRAHEQFF
>TRBV19|TRBJ2-6|14
CATSSASGANVLTF
>TRBV5-1|TRBJ2-1|15
CASSFGGGANNEQFF
>TRBV6-5|TRBJ1-1|13
CASSYSQGTEAFF
>TRBV9|TRBJ2-5|15
CASSVGEGLWETQYF
>TRBV6-6|TRBJ2-7|15
CASSERQGGKYEQYF
>TRBV6-6|TRBJ1-6|14
CASSYDRGDSPLHF
>TRBV23-1|TRBJ2-3|16
CASKRLRDRTTDTQYF
>TRBV2|TRBJ1-5|15
CASSEAVTGYQPQHF
>TRBV5-1|TRBJ2-1|16
CASSDRTSGGANEQFF
>TRBV3-1/TRBV3-2|TRBJ2-3|17
CASSPTGLAGGTDTQYF
>TRBV9|TRBJ2-2|17
CASSDFSGGQNTGELFF
>TRBV6-2/TRBV6-3|TRBJ1-2|14
CASSHFKANYGYTF
>TRBV7-7|TRBJ2-5|16
CASSSGTSGSQETQYF
>TRBV27|TRBJ2-1|14
CASSPLRGGNEQFF
>TRBV19|TRBJ1-1|13
CASRDRGDTEAFF
>TRBV2|TRBJ1-2|14
CASSAGIANYGYTF
>TRBV29-1|TRBJ2-7|13
CSVKGNTAYEQYF
>TRBV5-4|TRBJ1-4|14
CASSLGGVNEKLFF
>TRBV15|TRBJ1-6|16
CATSRSRDRYNSPLHF
>TRBV5-4|TRBJ2-5|14
CASSLVGLQETQYF
>TRBV10-2|TRBJ1-1|12
CASRLRETEAFF
>TRBV19|TRBJ2-7|19
CASSTGMWRGGTSSYEQYF
>TRBV6-5|TRBJ1-5|15
CASSTGTGGPQPQHF
>TRBV19|TRBJ1-6|15
CASSSLPGGGSPLHF
>TRBV19|TRBJ2-5|14
CASSTTGLAKTQYF
>TRBV19|TRBJ1-6|14
CASSIQAEGSPLHF
>TRBV14|TRBJ2-6|21
CASSPLGKRQVSPSGANVLTF
>TRBV7-8|TRBJ1-1|13
CASSLVSGTEAFF
>TRBV7-7|TRBJ2-3|15
CASSRTGALTDTQYF
>TRBV6-5|TRBJ1-5|13
CASSRQGGQPQHF
>TRBV24-1|TRBJ2-3|13
CATSENRADTQYF
>TRBV25-1|TRBJ1-2|12
CASSESLYGYTF
>TRBV30|TRBJ2-3|15
CAWMTGQVGTDTQYF
>TRBV18|TRBJ2-1|17
CASSLTSGTEDNNEQFF
>TRBV19|TRBJ1-3|15
CASSTGTGIGNTIYF
>TRBV3-1/TRBV3-2|TRBJ1-3|15
CASSQDRTVGNTIYF
>TRBV29-1|TRBJ2-2|13
CTIDGVCPGELFF
>TRBV15|TRBJ2-7|17
CATSRDGGQATSYEQYF
>TRBV3-1/TRBV3-2|TRBJ2-7|15
CASSQGTATSYEQYF
>TRBV24-1|TRBJ1-4|16
CATSASPGGTDEKLFF
>TRBV27|TRBJ1-1|13
CASSPSTYGEAFF
>TRBV21-1|TRBJ2-5|17
CASSKAERGGFAETQYF
>TRBV5-6|TRBJ2-7|12
CASSSTGYEQYF
>TRBV7-3|TRBJ2-1|12
CASSFSAQKQFF
>TRBV27|TRBJ1-5|18
CASSPGDRRFGSNQPQHF
>TRBV24-1|TRBJ2-2|17
CATSDSDRGANTGELFF
>TRBV24-1|TRBJ2-7|13
CATSAHDRDEQYF